The present entry profiles one T cell receptor (beta chain) with its context. The assay was immunoSEQ multiplex PCR, and TCRdb's table has in-frame clones only and misses some. Of more than 9,000 clones in the sample, about 85% were seen once. Anyone with autoimmune disease history or systemic immunosuppression was excluded. The data were taken from a study of OX40 agonist ivuxolimab in advanced cancers. Study-level background: Patients were around 83% male with ages about 23 to 90, mean around 58.

The CDR3 runs to 14 residues. Germline CDR1 is SGDLS and CDR2 is YYNGEE. The germline V and J ends were trimmed by 0 bases and 3 bases, with 8 bases remaining between them. The chain links TRBV9 to TRBJ2-3; perhaps TRBD2 as D (5 bases). This sample comprised CD4+ or CD8+ T cells sorted from blood, obtained in a trial of the OX40 agonist ivuxolimab. The receptor was isolated from an adult with an advanced solid tumor such as melanoma, head and neck, liver or kidney cancer. The CDR3 loop reads CASSVDRGTDTQYF. For the CDR3, the DNA is TGTGCCAGCAGCGTAGATCGGGGAACAGATACGCAGTATTTT.